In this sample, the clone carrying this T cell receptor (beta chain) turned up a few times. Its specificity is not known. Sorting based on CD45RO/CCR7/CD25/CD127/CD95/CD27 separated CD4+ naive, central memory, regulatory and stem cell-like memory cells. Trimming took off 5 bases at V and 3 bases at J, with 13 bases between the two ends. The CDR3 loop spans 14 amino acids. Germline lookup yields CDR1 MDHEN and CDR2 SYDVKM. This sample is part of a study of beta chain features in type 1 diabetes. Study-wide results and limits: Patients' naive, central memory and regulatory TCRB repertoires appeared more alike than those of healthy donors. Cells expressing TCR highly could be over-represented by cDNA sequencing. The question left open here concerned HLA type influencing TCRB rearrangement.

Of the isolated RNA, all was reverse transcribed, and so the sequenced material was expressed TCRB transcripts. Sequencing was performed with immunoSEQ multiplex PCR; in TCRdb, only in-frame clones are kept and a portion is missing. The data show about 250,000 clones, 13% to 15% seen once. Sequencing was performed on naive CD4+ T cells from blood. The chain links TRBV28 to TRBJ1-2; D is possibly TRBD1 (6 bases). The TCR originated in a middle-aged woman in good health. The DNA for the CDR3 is TGTGCCAGCAGTCCAGCAGGGGATCACTATGGCTACACCTTC. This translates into CASSPAGDHYGYTF.